These 28 T cell receptor beta chains originate from one sample sequenced in a study of blood T cell repertoires in COVID-19. Using immunoSEQ multiplex PCR, the repertoire was profiled, and TCRdb retains in-frame clones only, with some absent. The sample carries 150,000 to 200,000 clones, around 89% recorded once. Sample: peripheral blood. These receptors were collected from a human donor in a cohort sampled during active COVID-19.

In this sample, this clone turned up once. The genes are TRBV18 and TRBJ2-5; perhaps TRBD2 as D (7 bases). The CDR3 has 16 amino acids. Trimming shortened V by 2 bases and J by 5 bases, and 18 bases separated the two germline ends. Germline V lookup: CDR1 KGHSH, CDR2 LQKENI. The CDR3 reads CASSPYAPGGGETQYF. CDR3 DNA: TGTGCCAGCTCACCATACGCCCCGGGGGGCGGGGAGACCCAGTACTTC.

The chain joins TRBV4-3 to TRBJ2-3, with TRBD1 matching 10 bases. CDR3 size: 16 residues. The J segment lost 0 bases and the V segment lost 2 bases, leaving 2 bases of the junction unmatched. Germline CDR1 is LGHNA and CDR2 is YSLEER. CDR3 in amino acids: CASSQRDRGSTDTQYF. CDR3 coding DNA: TGCGCCAGCAGCCAAAGGGACAGGGGTAGCACAGATACGCAGTATTTT.

This clone has a single count. One end of the junction fails to match germline, which may point to a read error. V and J are TRBV7-9 and TRBJ2-1; 14 bases map to TRBD2. The CDR3 is 16 residues long. CDR1 is SEHNR, CDR2 FQNEAQ, per germline (reference sequence). CDR3 nucleotides: TGTGCCAGCAGATTAGGGGGGACTAGCGGGAGCGATGAGCAGTTCTTC. Translating gives CASRLGGTSGSDEQFF.

As for this clone: The sample has other DNA sequences that encode this CDR3 too. This CDR3 is CASSLAGQGIDTQYF. The DNA of the CDR3 is TGTGCCAGCAGCTTAGCTGGGCAGGGGATAGATACGCAGTATTTT. The rearrangement uses TRBV7-2 and TRBJ2-3, with D maybe TRBD1 (6 bases). Germline V lookup: CDR1 SGHTA, CDR2 FQGNSA. The V and J ends lost 0 bases and 5 bases respectively, with 12 bases between them. The CDR3 has 15 residues.

The genes are TRBV25-1 and TRBJ2-3; perhaps TRBD1 as D (7 bases). The CDR3 runs to 16 residues. Looked up from germline, CDR1 is MGHDK and CDR2 is SYGVNS. Deletions cut 6 bases from V and 3 bases from J, with 19 bases between. Here the CDR3 DNA reads TGTGCCAGCAGCCAAAGCGGAGGGGGCAGGACAGATACGCAGTATTTT. Translating gives CASSQSGGGRTDTQYF.

V usage is TRBV27 and J usage is TRBJ2-3, with D possibly matching TRBD1 (6 bases). V lost 6 bases and J 7 bases, leaving 11 bases between the germline ends. The CDR3 is 12 residues long. Germline V CDR1 and CDR2: MNHEY, SMNVEV (reference sequence). CDR3: CASSPGQHTQYF. For the CDR3, the DNA is TGTGCCAGCAGCCCCGGACAGCATACGCAGTATTTT.

This clone has just one count. The CDR3 is CASSFLGGSWDNEQFF. The CDR3 DNA reads as TGTGCCAGCAGTTTCTTGGGCGGGTCCTGGGACAATGAGCAGTTCTTC. The V and J genes are TRBV27 and TRBJ2-1; weak D call: TRBD2 (5 bases). The V end was cut by 3 bases, the J end by 5 bases, with 17 bases between. CDR1 and CDR2 from the germline V gene are MNHEY and SMNVEV (reference sequence). The CDR3 runs to 16 residues.

The rearrangement uses TRBV10-3 and TRBJ2-5; D may be TRBD2 (6 bases). The V gene's germline CDR1 is ENHRY and CDR2 SYGVKD. The CDR3 totals 14 residues. Trimming shortened V by 2 bases and J by 3 bases, and 10 bases separated the two germline ends. CDR3 DNA: TGTGCCATCAGTGAGAGGGGCGGGGAAGAGACCCAGTACTTC. Amino acids: CAISERGGEETQYF.

The J gene is TRBJ2-1, the V gene TRBV11-2; possibly TRBD1 for D (6 bases). CDR1 and CDR2 (germline): SGHAT, FQNNGV. Trimming left V 5 bases short and J 1 base short, with 15 bases between. The CDR3 has 16 amino acids. The CDR3 region has the DNA TGTGCCAGCAGCCGCCTGCCGGGGACATCCTACAATGAGCAGTTCTTC. Translation gives CASSRLPGTSYNEQFF.

V usage is TRBV28 and J usage is TRBJ2-7, with TRBD2 matching 8 bases. Germline CDR1 is MDHEN and CDR2 is SYDVKM. Losses at the gene ends were 7 bases for V and 1 base for J; bases not matched to a gene: 6. The CDR3 has 14 residues. The CDR3 region has the DNA TGTGCCAGCATCGAGGCGGGAGGATCCTACGAGCAGTACTTC. Its translation is CASIEAGGSYEQYF.

The CDR3 DNA sequence: TGTGCCAGCAGAAACGGCGGGGGCGTTTATGGCTACACCTTC. Translation gives CASRNGGGVYGYTF. The chain employs TRBV7-9 and TRBJ1-2, with D tentatively TRBD1 (6 bases). The length of the CDR3 is 14 residues. The germline V gene has CDR1 SEHNR and CDR2 FQNEAQ (reference sequence). V dropped 6 bases and J dropped 5 bases, with 16 bases sitting between them.

CDR3: CAWSEGVWNSPLHF. The CDR3 DNA reads TGTGCCTGGAGCGAGGGGGTATGGAATTCACCCCTCCACTTT. The chain has TRBV30 and TRBJ1-6; weak D call: TRBD1 (6 bases). The germline V and J ends were trimmed by 3 bases and 7 bases, with 13 bases remaining between them. Germline V gene sequence: CDR1 GTSNPN, CDR2 SVGIG (reference sequence). CDR3 length: 14 amino acids.

The chain is built from TRBV15 and TRBJ2-3; D possibly corresponds to TRBD2 (7 bases). The CDR3 is made up of 16 amino acids. Germline V gene data show CDR1 as LNHNV and CDR2 as YYDKDF (reference sequence). Trimming took 5 bases from V and 6 from J, leaving 21 bases between them. CDR3 sequence: CATSARAGAPADTQYF. DNA for the CDR3: TGTGCCACCAGCGCACGGGCGGGGGCCCCGGCCGATACGCAGTATTTT. The whole variable domain, remainder taken from reference TRBV15 and TRBJ2-3, is DAMVIQNPRYQVTQFGKPVTLSCSQTLNHNVMYWYQQKSSQAPKLLFHYYDKDFNNEADTPDNFQSRRPNTSFCFLDIRSPGLGDTAMYLCATSARAGAPADTQYFGPGTRLTVL.

The chain employs TRBV5-6 and TRBJ2-5; D gene uncertain. Germline values: CDR1 SGHDT, CDR2 YYEEEE. V gave up 4 bases and J gave up 3 bases, with 10 bases separating them. The CDR3 loop spans 13 amino acids. This chain's CDR3 is CASSVAVEETQYF. CDR3 bases: TGTGCCAGCAGCGTCGCGGTAGAAGAGACCCAGTACTTC.

The chain is built from TRBV2 and TRBJ2-2; D perhaps matches TRBD1 (5 bases). The V end was cut by 5 bases, the J end by 6 bases, with 13 bases between. Per germline, CDR1 SNHLY and CDR2 FYNNEI. The CDR3 is made up of 14 amino acids. In nucleotides, the CDR3 is TGTGCCAGCAGTAGGCAGGGTGACGCCGGGGAGCTGTTTTTT. It specifies CASSRQGDAGELFF.

V gene TRBV2 combines with J gene TRBJ2-7; TRBD1 aligns across 7 bases. This CDR3 has 14 residues. J was trimmed by 7 bases and V by 4 bases; bases with no gene match: 10. Per germline, CDR1 SNHLY and CDR2 FYNNEI. The CDR3 region has the DNA TGTGCCAGCAGTGCCGGGACAGCTATTTGGGAGCAGTACTTC. Translation gives CASSAGTAIWEQYF.

This chain links TRBV6-2 or TRBV6-3 with TRBJ1-1, with 8 bases identical to TRBD1. Germline V gene sequence: CDR1 MNHEY, CDR2 SVGEGT. The CDR3 totals 18 residues. Germline trimming cut 2 bases from V and 0 bases from J; bases unmatched to any gene: 11. The CDR3 region has the DNA TGTGCCAGCAGTTACCTCCAGGGGGCCTTGACTATGAACACTGAAGCTTTCTTT. This gives the protein CASSYLQGALTMNTEAFF.

The rearrangement joins TRBV28 to TRBJ1-2; 9 nucleotides match TRBD1. The CDR3 contains 15 residues. CDR1 and CDR2 from the germline V gene are MDHEN and SYDVKM. The J segment lost 7 bases and the V segment lost 4 bases, leaving 10 bases of the junction unmatched. CDR3 DNA: TGTGCCAGCAGTTCGGGGGGACAGGGTGCGTCTGGCTACACCTTC. Its translation: CASSSGGQGASGYTF.

CDR3 coding DNA: TGTGCCAGCAGTGCTCTAACTTATGGCTACACCTTC. It is translated as CASSALTYGYTF. The rearrangement links TRBV25-1 to TRBJ1-2; D uncertain. CDR3 length equals 12 residues. Trimming removed 4 bases at V and 5 bases at J, with 8 bases between. Germline V gene sequence: CDR1 MGHDK, CDR2 SYGVNS.

The chain joins TRBV2 to TRBJ1-1; 7 bases fit TRBD1. After removal of 6 bases from V and 5 bases from J, the junction contained 9 bases not matched to a gene. Looked up from germline, CDR1 is SNHLY and CDR2 is FYNNEI. The CDR3 sequence is 14 residues long. CDR3 loop: CASSPEQGRTEAFF. The CDR3 region has the DNA TGTGCCAGCAGCCCCGAACAGGGGCGGACTGAAGCTTTCTTT.

The chain uses TRBV30 and TRBJ1-2, with D perhaps matching TRBD1 (5 bases). Deletions cut 4 bases from V and 7 bases from J, with 16 bases between. The germline V gene encodes CDR1 GTSNPN and CDR2 SVGIG (reference sequence). The CDR3 has 13 residues. The CDR3: CAWIRRVIGGYTF. The CDR3 region has the DNA TGTGCCTGGATCCGCAGGGTGATAGGTGGCTACACCTTC.

This rearrangement joins TRBV3-1 (or the pseudogene TRBV3-2) to TRBJ2-3; 9 positions agree with TRBD1. This CDR3 region has 18 residues. The germline CDR1 and CDR2 sequences are LGHDT and YNNKEL (reference sequence). V was pared by 4 bases and J by 1 base, with 12 bases of the junction left unmatched. CDR3 sequence reads: CASSLTPGQGPRTDTQYF. The CDR3 coding sequence is TGTGCCAGCAGCCTCACCCCGGGACAGGGTCCTCGCACAGATACGCAGTATTTT.

This clone has only one observation. The rearrangement joins TRBV9 to TRBJ2-1; the D is unclear. V was shortened by 3 bases and J by 3 bases, with 13 bases between the two germline ends. This CDR3 spans 15 amino acids. CDR1 and CDR2 from the germline V gene are SGDLS and YYNGEE. The CDR3 here is CASSAILGGYNEQFF. CDR3 sequence (DNA): TGTGCCAGCAGCGCAATCCTAGGTGGCTACAATGAGCAGTTCTTC.

The V gene is TRBV4-2, the J gene TRBJ2-7; 12 bases map to TRBD2. J gave up 6 bases and V 6 bases, and 6 bases lay outside the gene matches. Germline CDR1 LGHNA, CDR2 YNFKEQ. The length of the CDR3 is 14 residues. CDR3 coding DNA: TGTGCCAGCAGTCTGACTAGCGGGAGTTCCGAGCAGTACTTC. This codes for CASSLTSGSSEQYF.

V and J are TRBV5-6 and TRBJ2-3; weak D call: TRBD2 (5 bases). The CDR3 runs 14 residues. Germline-derived CDR1 and CDR2 are SGHDT and YYEEEE. Trimming took 3 bases from V and 2 from J, leaving 10 bases between them. The CDR3 loop is CASSSSRHTDTQYF. DNA for the CDR3: TGTGCCAGCAGCTCTAGCAGACACACAGATACGCAGTATTTT.

The chain has TRBV27 and TRBJ2-1, with 7 positions matching TRBD2. This CDR3 is built from 16 residues. CDR1 and CDR2 from the germline V gene are MNHEY and SMNVEV (reference sequence). Unmatched junction bases numbered 9, after V lost 5 bases and J lost 2 bases. CDR3: CASSADRDYTYNEQFF. The DNA for the CDR3 is TGTGCCAGCAGTGCTGACCGGGACTACACCTACAATGAGCAGTTCTTC.

This chain connects TRBV9 to TRBJ2-3, with D maybe TRBD2 (5 bases). CDR3 length: 14 amino acids. CDR1 SGDLS and CDR2 YYNGEE come from the germline V gene. V lost 4 bases to trimming and J lost 8 bases, with 17 bases between them. The CDR3 nucleotides read TGTGCCAGCAGCTTCGGGATGGACGCCGGTACGCAGTATTTT. This gives the protein CASSFGMDAGTQYF.

This clone has a single count. The rearrangement links TRBV5-1 to TRBJ2-7; TRBD2 agrees at 9 bases. The CDR3 has 13 residues. V trimming: 1 base; J trimming: 5 bases; junction bases outside the gene matches: 1. The germline V gene has CDR1 SGHRS and CDR2 YFSETQ. The CDR3 DNA is TGCGCCAGCAGCTTGCGGACTAGCGACGAGCAGTACTTC. Translated: CASSLRTSDEQYF.